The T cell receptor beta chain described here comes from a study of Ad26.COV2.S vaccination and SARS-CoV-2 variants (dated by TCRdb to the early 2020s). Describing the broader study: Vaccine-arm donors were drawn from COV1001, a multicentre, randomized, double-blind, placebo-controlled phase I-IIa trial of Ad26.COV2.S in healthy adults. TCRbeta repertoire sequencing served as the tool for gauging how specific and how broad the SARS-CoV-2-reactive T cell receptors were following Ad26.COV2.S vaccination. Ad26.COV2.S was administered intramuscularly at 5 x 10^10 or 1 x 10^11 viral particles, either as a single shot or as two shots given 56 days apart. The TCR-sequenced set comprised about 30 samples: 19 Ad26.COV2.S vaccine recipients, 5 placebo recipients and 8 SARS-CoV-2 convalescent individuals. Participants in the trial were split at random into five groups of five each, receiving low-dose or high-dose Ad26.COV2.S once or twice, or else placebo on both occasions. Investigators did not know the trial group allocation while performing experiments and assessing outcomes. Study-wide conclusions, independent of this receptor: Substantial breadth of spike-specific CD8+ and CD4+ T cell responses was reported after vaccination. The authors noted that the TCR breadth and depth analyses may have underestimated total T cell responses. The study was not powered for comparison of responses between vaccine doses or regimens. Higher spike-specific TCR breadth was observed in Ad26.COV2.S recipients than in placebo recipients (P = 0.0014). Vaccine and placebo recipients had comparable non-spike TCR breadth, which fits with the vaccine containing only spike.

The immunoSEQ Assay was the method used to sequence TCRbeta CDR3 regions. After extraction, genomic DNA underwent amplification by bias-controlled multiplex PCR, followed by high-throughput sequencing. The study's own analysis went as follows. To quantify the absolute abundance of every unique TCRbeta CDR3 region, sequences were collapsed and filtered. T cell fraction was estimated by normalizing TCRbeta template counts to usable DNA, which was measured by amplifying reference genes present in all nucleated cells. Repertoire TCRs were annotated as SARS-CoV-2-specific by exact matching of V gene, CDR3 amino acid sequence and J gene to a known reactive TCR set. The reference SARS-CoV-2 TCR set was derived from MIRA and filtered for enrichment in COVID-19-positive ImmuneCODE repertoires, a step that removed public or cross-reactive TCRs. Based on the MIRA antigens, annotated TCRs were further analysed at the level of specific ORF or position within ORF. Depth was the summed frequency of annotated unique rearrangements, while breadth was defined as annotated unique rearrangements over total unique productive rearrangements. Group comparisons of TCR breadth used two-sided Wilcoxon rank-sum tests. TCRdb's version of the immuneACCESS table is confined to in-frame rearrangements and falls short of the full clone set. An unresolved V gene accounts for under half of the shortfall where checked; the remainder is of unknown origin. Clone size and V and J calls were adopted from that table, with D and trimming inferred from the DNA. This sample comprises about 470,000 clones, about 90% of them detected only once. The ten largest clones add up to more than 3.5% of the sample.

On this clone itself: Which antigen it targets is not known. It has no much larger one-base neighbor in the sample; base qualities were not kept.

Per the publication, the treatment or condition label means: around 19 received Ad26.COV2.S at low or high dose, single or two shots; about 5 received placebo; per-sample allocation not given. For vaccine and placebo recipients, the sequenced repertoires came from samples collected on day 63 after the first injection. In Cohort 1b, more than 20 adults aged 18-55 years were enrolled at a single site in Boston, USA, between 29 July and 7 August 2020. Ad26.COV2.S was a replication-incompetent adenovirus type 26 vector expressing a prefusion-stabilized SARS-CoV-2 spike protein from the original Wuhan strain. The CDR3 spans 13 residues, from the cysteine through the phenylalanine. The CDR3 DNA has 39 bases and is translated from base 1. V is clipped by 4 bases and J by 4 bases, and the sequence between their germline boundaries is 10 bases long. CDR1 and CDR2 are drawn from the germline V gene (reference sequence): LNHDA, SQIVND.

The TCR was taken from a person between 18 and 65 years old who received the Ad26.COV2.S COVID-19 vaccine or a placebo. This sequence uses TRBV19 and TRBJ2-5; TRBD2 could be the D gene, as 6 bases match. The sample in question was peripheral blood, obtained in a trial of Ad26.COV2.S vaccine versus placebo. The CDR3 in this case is CASSTGSPETQYF. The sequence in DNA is TGTGCCAGTAGTACCGGGAGTCCAGAGACCCAGTACTTC.